The 29 T cell receptor beta chains reported below all come from one sample, sequenced in a study of post-analysis software for immune sequencing data. The study's findings and limits: There were five TRBV segments more frequent in patients than controls, and TRBV5-6, TRBV5-1 and TRBV20-1 were among them.

Antigen specificity for these receptors is unknown. Included in the TCR beta cDNA libraries were unique molecular identifiers. MiXCR was run by TCRdb on the PCR reads, yielding one entry per CDR3 protein. Counted here are about 820,000 distinct CDR3 sequences, 53% occurring once; the ten biggest clones make up 4.6%. Sequencing was performed on blood. The receptors derive from a girl between 10 and 17 years old with multiple sclerosis.

The chain combines TRBV5-1 with TRBJ2-1; TRBD2 agrees at 14 bases. The CDR3 runs 18 residues. V was pared by 3 bases and J by 9 bases, with 14 bases of the junction left unmatched. CDR1 SGHRS and CDR2 YFSETQ come from the germline V gene. The CDR3 is CASSSPQGLAGVNGEQFF. In DNA form, the CDR3 reads TGCGCCAGCAGCTCCCCTCAGGGACTAGCGGGAGTTAACGGTGAGCAGTTCTTC.

This sequence joins TRBV10-3 and TRBJ2-7; TRBD2 agrees at 12 bases. Germline V lookup: CDR1 ENHRY, CDR2 SYGVKD. The V gene end was trimmed by 6 bases and the J gene end by 2 bases; junction bases not matched to a gene: 5. The CDR3 runs to 15 residues. The CDR3 DNA reads as TGTGCCATCAGGGACCTAGCGGGAGGGACCTACGAGCAGTACTTC. This gives the protein CAIRDLAGGTYEQYF.

This clonotype was counted only a few times. This chain uses TRBV29-1 with TRBJ1-4; D might be TRBD1 (5 bases). V lost 4 bases and J lost 0, with 24 bases in between. Germline assignment: CDR1 SQVTM and CDR2 ANQGSEA. This CDR3 has 19 residues. CDR3 sequence reads: CSVAGGRGGIAATNEKLFF. In DNA, the CDR3 is TGCAGCGTTGCCGGCGGGAGGGGAGGGATAGCGGCAACTAATGAAAAACTGTTTTTT.

V gene TRBV10-3 combines with J gene TRBJ1-2; D is unresolved. The CDR3 is made up of 15 amino acids. CDR1 and CDR2 from the germline V gene are ENHRY and SYGVKD. Trimming cost V 2 bases and J 3 bases, with 13 bases left between them. CDR3 sequence: CAISEASSGYYGYTF. Here the CDR3 DNA reads TGTGCCATCAGTGAGGCTTCCAGCGGGTACTATGGCTACACCTTC.

The V and J genes are TRBV7-8 and TRBJ2-7; the match to TRBD2 covers 9 bases. Germline V lookup: CDR1 SGHVS, CDR2 FQNEAQ. The CDR3 is 18 amino acids. J was trimmed by 0 bases and V by 5 bases; bases with no gene match: 14. Here the CDR3 DNA reads TGTGCCAGCAGCCCCCGCAGCGGGAGGCCCCCATTCTCCTACGAGCAGTACTTC. This translates into CASSPRSGRPPFSYEQYF.

V gene TRBV28 combines with J gene TRBJ2-2; D uncertain. The CDR3 consists of 15 residues. Per the germline V gene, CDR1 is MDHEN and CDR2 is SYDVKM. V shed 8 bases and J shed 4 bases, with 17 bases lying between them. The CDR3 nucleotides are TGTGCCAGCGCCTGGAGAAACGGAATCACCGGGGAGCTGTTTTTT. Translated, it gives CASAWRNGITGELFF. The variable domain in full, with the rest retrieved from reference TRBV28 and TRBJ2-2, is DVKVTQSSRYLVKRTGEKVFLECVQDMDHENMFWYRQDPGLGLRLIYFSYDVKMKEKGDIPEGYSVSREKKERFSLILESASTNQTSMYLCASAWRNGITGELFFGEGSRLTVL.

On this clonotype: A read error may account for a junction end that differs from germline. The V gene is TRBV20-1, the J gene TRBJ1-1, with 7 bases identical to TRBD1. From germline, CDR1 is DFQATT and CDR2 SNEGSKA (reference sequence). This CDR3 comprises 18 residues. The DNA of the CDR3 is TGCAGTGCTAGACCAAGGTACAGGGGAATACGATTGAACACTGAGGCTTTCTTT. Amino acids: CSARPRYRGIRLNTEAFF.

In the case of this clonotype: Sequence at one end of the junction differs from germline and may be a read error. The chain has TRBV7-3 and TRBJ2-1, with D perhaps TRBD1 (5 bases). Germline loops: CDR1 SGHTA, CDR2 FQGTGA. This CDR3 is 13 amino acids long. CDR3 sequence reads: CASSFRQYNEQFF. For the CDR3, the DNA is TGTGCCAGCAGCTTCCGACAGTACAATGAGCAGTTCTTT.

This sequence joins TRBV6-1 and TRBJ1-2; D perhaps matches TRBD1 (6 bases). Germline V gives CDR1 MNHNS, CDR2 SASEGT. The CDR3 covers 15 residues. Trimming removed 8 bases at V and 2 bases at J, with 18 bases between. The DNA for the CDR3 is TGTGCCAGCCGTTGGGTCTTGACAGGAAACTATGGCTACACCTTC. Encoded protein: CASRWVLTGNYGYTF.

The table lists this clonotype with a few counts. The chain employs TRBV7-9 and TRBJ2-5; D remains unclear. The germline V gene encodes CDR1 SEHNR and CDR2 FQNEAQ (reference sequence). This CDR3 is 16 amino acids long. V lost 1 base to trimming and J lost 0 bases, with 12 bases between them. CDR3 residues: CASSLVAGVNQETQYF. CDR3 sequence (DNA): TGTGCCAGCAGCTTAGTCGCAGGCGTAAACCAAGAGACCCAGTACTTC.

This clonotype was observed a few times. The J gene is TRBJ2-7, the V gene TRBV24-1; no definite D call. This CDR3 comprises 12 residues. Looked up from germline, CDR1 is KGHDR and CDR2 is SFDVKD. The V end was cut by 4 bases, the J end by 6 bases, with 9 bases between. The CDR3 nucleotides are TGTGCCACCAGTGACAGGTCGGGCGAGCAGTACTTC. This encodes CATSDRSGEQYF.

The chain links TRBV20-1 to TRBJ2-3; no clear D gene. This CDR3 comprises 12 residues. CDR1 is DFQATT and CDR2 is SNEGSKA in the germline V gene (reference sequence). V was trimmed by 5 bases and J by 6 bases, leaving 12 bases between them. The CDR3 nucleotides are TGCAGTGCTGAGGCGTTTGGGGATACGCAGTATTTT. Amino acids: CSAEAFGDTQYF.

The chain couples TRBV7-2 to TRBJ2-5; 9 bases map to TRBD1. The CDR3 runs 14 residues. V dropped 5 bases and J dropped 3; count of bases not matched to a gene: 4. The germline gives CDR1 SGHTA, CDR2 FQGNSA. CDR3 coding DNA: TGTGCCAGCAGCGCCCGGACAGGGGAAGAGACCCAGTACTTC. Its translation is CASSARTGEETQYF.

This chain joins TRBV7-2 and TRBJ1-5; TRBD1 might be the D (5 bases). The V end lost 2 bases, the J end lost 5 bases, and 13 bases lay between the germline ends. Germline assignment: CDR1 SGHTA and CDR2 FQGNSA. The CDR3 covers 15 residues. The CDR3 sequence: CASSLMARGDQPQHF. DNA for the CDR3: TGTGCCAGCAGCTTAATGGCCCGGGGGGATCAGCCCCAGCATTTT.

The chain carries TRBV20-1 and TRBJ2-7, with D perhaps TRBD1 (7 bases). The CDR3 is 13 residues long. Germline lookup yields CDR1 DFQATT and CDR2 SNEGSKA (reference sequence). Deletions cut 6 bases from V and 2 bases from J, with 14 bases between. CDR3: CSARRDRAYEQYF. CDR3 in DNA: TGCAGTGCCCGGAGGGACAGAGCCTACGAGCAGTACTTC.

This clonotype showed up just a few times. The chain is built from TRBV29-1 and TRBJ1-2; D is ambiguous. Germline CDR1 is SQVTM and CDR2 is ANQGSEA. The CDR3 has 13 residues. The germline V and J ends were trimmed by 0 bases and 3 bases, with 8 bases remaining between them. The CDR3 reads CSVEEERYYGYTF. DNA of the CDR3: TGCAGCGTTGAAGAGGAACGGTACTATGGCTACACCTTC.

The V and J genes are TRBV9 and TRBJ2-5; TRBD1 or TRBD2 may be the D gene (6 bases each). V lost 0 bases, J lost 11 bases, and 20 bases lay in between. Germline V lookup: CDR1 SGDLS, CDR2 YYNGEE. The CDR3 has 15 amino acids. Here the CDR3 DNA reads TGTGCCAGCAGCGTAGAAGGGGGACTCGTGGAAGAGCAGTACTTC. Its protein product is CASSVEGGLVEEQYF.

This chain joins TRBV4-2 and TRBJ2-1, with D hard to call. The CDR3 spans 14 residues. The germline V gene has CDR1 LGHNA and CDR2 YNFKEQ. The V end was cut by 0 bases, the J end by 7 bases, with 10 bases between. CDR3 coding DNA: TGTGCCAGCAGCCAAGATCGGTTGGGAAATGAGCAGTTCTTC. Protein sequence: CASSQDRLGNEQFF.

This clonotype has more than one count but fewer than ten. The chain uses TRBV24-1 and TRBJ2-7, with TRBD2 matching 14 bases. The CDR3 is 17 amino acids. The V gene end was trimmed by 5 bases and the J gene end by 2 bases; junction bases not matched to a gene: 7. The germline V gene encodes CDR1 KGHDR and CDR2 SFDVKD. The CDR3 loop is CATSVPGLAGGTYEQYF. The DNA for the CDR3 is TGTGCCACCAGTGTCCCTGGACTAGCGGGGGGCACCTACGAGCAGTACTTC.

The rearrangement links TRBV5-1 to TRBJ2-1; D gene uncertain. The length of the CDR3 is 14 residues. V lost 5 bases to trimming and J lost 8 bases, with 17 bases between them. In germline, CDR1 is SGHRS, CDR2 YFSETQ. Written as DNA, the CDR3 is TGCGCCAGCAGAAACTCTTTAGAATACGATGAGCAGTTCTTC. Encoded protein: CASRNSLEYDEQFF.

This sequence joins TRBV5-1 and TRBJ1-1; 7 positions match TRBD1. After removal of 4 bases from V and 1 base from J, the junction contained 7 bases not matched to a gene. The CDR3 spans 15 residues. The germline V gene encodes CDR1 SGHRS and CDR2 YFSETQ. CDR3 in DNA: TGCGCCAGCAGCACGGGGACAGTACAGAACACTGAAGCTTTCTTT. The encoded protein is CASSTGTVQNTEAFF.

The chain links TRBV11-1 to TRBJ2-7, with D perhaps assigned TRBD1 or TRBD2 (5 bases each). V was pared by 5 bases and J by 3 bases, with 14 bases between. The CDR3 loop spans 14 amino acids. The germline V gene encodes CDR1 SGHAT and CDR2 FQDESV (reference sequence). CDR3 bases: TGTGCCAGCAGCCTGAGGGACGGCTACTACGAGCAGTACTTC. Amino acid sequence: CASSLRDGYYEQYF.

V gene TRBV20-1 combines with J gene TRBJ2-4; 11 bases are shared with TRBD2. The assigned J gene may be wrong: the sequence end matches TRBJ2-5 better. CDR3 length equals 16 residues. In germline, CDR1 is DFQATT, CDR2 SNEGSKA (reference sequence). CDR3: CSARYPGLAAGETQYF. The CDR3 DNA follows: TGCAGTGCTAGATACCCGGGACTAGCGGCGGGAGAGACCCAGTACTTC.

In its sample, this clonotype was seen a few times. J is TRBJ2-7 and V is TRBV20-1; 7 positions match TRBD2. The CDR3 is made up of 16 amino acids. J lost 1 base, V lost 1 base, and 10 bases had no gene match. Germline CDR1 and CDR2: DFQATT and SNEGSKA (reference sequence). Written as DNA, the CDR3 is TGCAGTGCTAGAGGTACTGAGGCGGGAGAGTCCTACGAGCAGTACTTC. It encodes CSARGTEAGESYEQYF.

The chain couples TRBV5-1 to TRBJ2-1; 7 nucleotides line up with TRBD1. Per germline, CDR1 SGHRS and CDR2 YFSETQ. CDR3 length: 20 residues. Unmatched junction bases numbered 25, after V lost 4 bases and J lost 6 bases. The CDR3 protein is CASSPDSRQGPRFLFNEQFF. The CDR3 DNA reads as TGCGCCAGCAGCCCCGATTCGCGACAGGGTCCCCGCTTTCTTTTCAATGAGCAGTTCTTC.

The rearrangement uses TRBV14 and TRBJ2-5; 9 bases are shared with TRBD2. The DNA end favors TRBJ2-7, so the J call may be wrong. This CDR3 region has 16 residues. Germline V gene lookup returns CDR1 SGHDN and CDR2 FVKESK. For the CDR3, the DNA is TGTGCCAGCAGCCAATCCCTACTAGCGGGTGTTGACGAGCAGTACTTC. Its translation is CASSQSLLAGVDEQYF.

This clonotype was seen a few times. This chain links TRBV20-1 with TRBJ1-2; no definite D call. V was shortened by 5 bases and J by 8 bases, with 18 bases between the two germline ends. The CDR3 runs 13 residues. CDR1 is DFQATT and CDR2 is SNEGSKA in the germline V gene (reference sequence). CDR3 bases: TGCAGTGCTCCCGGTGACGGGGAATGGGGCTACACCTTC. As protein: CSAPGDGEWGYTF.

The rearrangement links TRBV11-2 to TRBJ2-1, with unresolved D. V was clipped by 1 base and J by 9 bases, with 7 bases between them. The CDR3 sequence is 12 residues long. Germline CDR1 is SGHAT and CDR2 is FQNNGV. CDR3 DNA sequence: TGTGCCAGCAGCTTAGGCAGCTTTGAGCAGTTCTTC. This gives the protein CASSLGSFEQFF.

This clonotype appeared a few times. The J gene is TRBJ1-2, the V gene TRBV2, with D possibly TRBD1 on 6 matching bases. This CDR3 contains 13 residues. V was pared by 1 base and J by 5 bases, with 8 bases between. Germline V lookup: CDR1 SNHLY, CDR2 FYNNEI. As DNA, the CDR3 is TGTGCCAGCAGTGAAGATACAGGGTATGGCTACACCTTC. It translates to CASSEDTGYGYTF.